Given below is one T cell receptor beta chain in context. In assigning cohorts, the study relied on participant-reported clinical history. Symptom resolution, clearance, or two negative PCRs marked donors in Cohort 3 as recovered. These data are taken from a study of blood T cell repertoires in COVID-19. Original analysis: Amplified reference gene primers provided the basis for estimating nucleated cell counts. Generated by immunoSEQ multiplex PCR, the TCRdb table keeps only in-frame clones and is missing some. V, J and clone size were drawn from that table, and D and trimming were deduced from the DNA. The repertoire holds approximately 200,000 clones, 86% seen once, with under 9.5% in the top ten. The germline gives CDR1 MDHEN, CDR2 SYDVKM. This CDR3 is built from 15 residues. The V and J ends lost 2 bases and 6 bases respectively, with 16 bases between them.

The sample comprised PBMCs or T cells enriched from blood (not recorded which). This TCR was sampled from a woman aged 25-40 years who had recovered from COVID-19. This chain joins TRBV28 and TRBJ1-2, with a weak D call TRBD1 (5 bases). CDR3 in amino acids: CASSLGTRGGDGYTF. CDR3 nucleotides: TGTGCCAGCAGTTTAGGGACTCGGGGAGGGGATGGCTACACCTTC.